These 3 T cell receptor beta chains were sequenced from one sample in a study of tumor-infiltrating lymphocytes in primary liver carcinoma. Between about 19 and 34 mg of unsorted bulk tissue served as the source from which RNA and DNA were co-extracted. The authors made TCR beta cDNA from 400 to 600 ng total RNA with a constant-region primer. Employing slightly modified ARM-PCR, three nested multiplex PCR rounds were run, and these gave rise to the TCR beta libraries. Researchers ran the first two PCR rounds for 10 cycles each with TRBV1-TRBV30 forward primers and a C-beta reverse primer. TCRdb re-called the multiplex PCR reads with MiXCR, one entry per CDR3 protein. The sample has some 95,000 distinct CDR3 sequences; roughly 70% are singletons. The sequencing sample was made of tumor-adjacent normal liver tissue. The receptors were gathered from a man aged 35-49 years with primary liver carcinoma and hepatitis B virus infection.

This clonotype was detected only a few times. This chain connects TRBV25-1 to TRBJ2-1; the D gene is possibly TRBD2 (6 bases). Trimming pared 6 bases from V and 8 bases from J, leaving 17 bases between. This CDR3 has 14 residues. The germline gives CDR1 MGHDK, CDR2 SYGVNS. The CDR3 region is CASRLAQTGDEQFF. The CDR3 DNA reads as TGTGCCAGCAGACTAGCACAAACCGGGGATGAGCAGTTCTTC.

With respect to this clonotype: No conserved phenylalanine or tryptophan ends this CDR3, so it is likely a read error. The chain is built from TRBV4-2 and TRBJ2-1; D gene ambiguous. The CDR3 sequence is 17 residues long. The germline V gene encodes CDR1 LGHNA and CDR2 YNFKEQ. The CDR3 spells CASTQDIVPSLNHEQFL. The CDR3 DNA sequence: TGTGCCAGCACCCAAGATATTGTCCCCTCCCTAAACCATGAGCAGTTCTTA.

V and J are TRBV29-1 and TRBJ2-2, with TRBD1 as a possible D gene (5 bases). The CDR3 spans 9 residues. Trimming took off 6 bases at V and 10 bases at J, with 6 bases between the two ends. The germline V gene encodes CDR1 SQVTM and CDR2 ANQGSEA. The CDR3 DNA follows: TGCAGCGTGGGGCAGGAGCTGTTTTTT. Its protein product is CSVGQELFF.